A single sample gave rise to the 25 T cell receptor beta chains below, sequenced in a study of regulatory T cells in long-lasting Graves disease. CDR3-region Arm-PCR and iRepertoire HTBI primers produced the TCR beta libraries. TCRdb itself ran the multiplex PCR reads through MiXCR, one entry per CDR3 protein. Here the sample spans hundreds of thousands of distinct CDR3 sequences, less than 20% being singletons. Indicated time point: newly diagnosed GD, antithyroid drugs for less than 3 months. PBMC-extracted RNA yielded the TCR library. The sample here was peripheral blood mononuclear cells (PBMCs), taken at new diagnosis, from a patient treated with antithyroid drugs. These receptors were obtained from a female donor with Graves disease.

As regards this clonotype: This may be a read error, as it is one base from a much larger clone. The chain combines TRBV9 with TRBJ2-7, with TRBD2 matching 8 bases. The J segment lost 7 bases and the V segment lost 3 bases, leaving 12 bases of the junction unmatched. Germline V CDR1 and CDR2: SGDLS, YYNGEE. This CDR3 region has 15 residues. In DNA, the CDR3 is TGTGCCAGCAGCGGCATAGCGGGACTATACAATGAGCAGTACTTC. Amino acid sequence: CASSGIAGLYNEQYF. The whole variable domain, remainder taken from reference TRBV9 and TRBJ2-7, is DSGVTQTPKHLITATGQRVTLRCSPRSGDLSVYWYQQSLDQGLQFLIQYYNGEERAKGNILERFSAQQFPDLHSELNLSSLELGDSALYFCASSGIAGLYNEQYFGPGTRLTVT.

The gene calls are TRBV11-2 and TRBJ2-1; D is unresolved. The CDR3 covers 13 residues. Germline assignment: CDR1 SGHAT and CDR2 FQNNGV. V shed 0 bases and J shed 10 bases, with 10 bases lying between them. The CDR3 DNA reads TGTGCCAGCAGCTTAGAGGGGTTTTGGGAGCAGTTCTTC. Its protein is CASSLEGFWEQFF.

This clonotype showed up many times. The rearrangement uses TRBV18 and TRBJ1-1; 7 nucleotides align to TRBD1. Losses at the gene ends were 3 bases for V and 1 base for J; bases not matched to a gene: 2. Germline CDR1 and CDR2: KGHSH and LQKENI. The CDR3 length is 14 residues. Here the CDR3 DNA reads TGTGCCAGCTCACCGTGGGACAGGAACACTGAAGCTTTCTTT. Its translation is CASSPWDRNTEAFF.

This clonotype has ten or more counts. The chain couples TRBV28 to TRBJ2-3; D is perhaps TRBD1 (5 bases). Between the trimmed V and J ends, which lost 7 bases and 6 bases, there was a span of 17 bases. The germline gives CDR1 MDHEN, CDR2 SYDVKM. This CDR3 is 14 amino acids long. CDR3 residues: CASKGAATPDTQYF. The CDR3 DNA reads as TGTGCCAGCAAAGGGGCGGCAACCCCCGATACGCAGTATTTT. Looking up the rest from reference TRBV28 and TRBJ2-3 gives the full variable domain: DVKVTQSSRYLVKRTGEKVFLECVQDMDHENMFWYRQDPGLGLRLIYFSYDVKMKEKGDIPEGYSVSREKKERFSLILESASTNQTSMYLCASKGAATPDTQYFGPGTRLTVL.

With regard to this clonotype: One junction end does not reproduce the germline sequence, and a read error may be involved. The chain combines TRBV6-1 with TRBJ1-4; D is ambiguous. Germline V CDR1 and CDR2: MNHNS, SASEGT. This CDR3 is built from 14 residues. CDR3 nucleotides: TGTGCCAGCAGTAGGATGGGGAGCGATGAAGAACTGTTTTTT. This encodes CASSRMGSDEELFF.

This clonotype was counted many times. The genes are TRBV7-9 and TRBJ2-3, with 9 bases identical to TRBD2. This CDR3 is built from 16 residues. Germline CDR1 reads SEHNR; CDR2 reads FQNEAQ (reference sequence). After removal of 4 bases from V and 4 bases from J, the junction contained 9 bases not matched to a gene. CDR3 residues: CASSSLAGVFADTQYF. The CDR3 DNA reads as TGTGCCAGCAGCTCATTAGCGGGAGTATTCGCAGATACGCAGTATTTT.

As to this clonotype: A read error may explain this, as a much larger clone is one base away. The chain is built from TRBV10-3 and TRBJ1-2; the match to TRBD1 covers 9 bases. J was trimmed by 4 bases and V by 4 bases; bases with no gene match: 1. The CDR3 runs 13 residues. The V gene's germline CDR1 is ENHRY and CDR2 SYGVKD. CDR3 sequence: CAISADRGYGYTF. The CDR3 region has the DNA TGTGCCATCAGTGCGGACAGGGGCTATGGCTACACCTTC.

With respect to this clonotype: This may be a read error, as it is one base from a much larger clone. This sequence joins TRBV20-1 and TRBJ2-7; maybe TRBD2 (6 bases). CDR1 is DFQATT and CDR2 is SNEGSKA in the germline V gene (reference sequence). V lost 5 bases and J lost 7, with 21 bases in between. This CDR3 is built from 14 residues. CDR3 sequence reads: CSAHVGSSYNEQYF. The CDR3 DNA is TGCAGTGCTCATGTCGGGAGTTCCTACAATGAGCAGTACTTC.

At least ten counts were recorded for this clonotype. The V and J genes are TRBV12-3 or TRBV12-4 and TRBJ2-5, with 7 bases aligning to TRBD1. J gave up 8 bases and V 6 bases, and 9 bases lay outside the gene matches. This CDR3 has 13 residues. This CDR3 is CASSHGTALTQYF. The CDR3 DNA reads as TGTGCCAGCAGCCACGGGACAGCGTTAACCCAGTACTTC.

This clonotype has a count of ten or more. This chain links TRBV7-9 with TRBJ2-7; 8 nucleotides match TRBD2. CDR3 size: 16 residues. Germline V gene sequence: CDR1 SEHNR, CDR2 FQNEAQ (reference sequence). The J segment lost 4 bases and the V segment lost 4 bases, leaving 12 bases of the junction unmatched. This CDR3 is CASSSLWTGGPYEQYF. The CDR3 bases are TGTGCCAGCAGCTCCCTTTGGACGGGAGGGCCGTACGAGCAGTACTTC.

This clonotype was picked up many times. The chain couples TRBV5-1 to TRBJ2-7, with 9 bases fitting TRBD1. The CDR3 has 15 residues. Germline V lookup: CDR1 SGHRS, CDR2 YFSETQ. The V and J ends lost 4 bases and 2 bases, in that order; junction bases with no gene match: 7. CDR3 nucleotide sequence: TGCGCCAGCAGCCCGACGGACAGGGGAGCCTACGAGCAGTACTTC. It specifies CASSPTDRGAYEQYF.

The CDR3 nucleotides are TGTGCCAGCAGTTATAAGCGGGGTTCAGATACGCAGTATTTT. This codes for CASSYKRGSDTQYF. The chain links TRBV6-4 to TRBJ2-3, with TRBD2 matching over 7 bases. V dropped 5 bases and J dropped 4; count of bases not matched to a gene: 6. There are 14 residues in the CDR3. The germline V gene has CDR1 MRHNA and CDR2 SNTAGT.

This clonotype was detected ten times or more. The chain couples TRBV12-3 or TRBV12-4 to TRBJ1-5; 7 bases are shared with TRBD1. Trimming cost V 5 bases and J 7 bases; bases outside gene matches: 8. The CDR3 runs 14 residues. CDR3 sequence (DNA): TGTGCCAGCAGTCAACCCGGGACAGCCCAGCCCCAGCATTTT. This translates into CASSQPGTAQPQHF.

This clonotype showed up many times. CDR3 coding DNA: TGTGCCAGCCAATCTAGCGGGAGCTCCTACAATGAGCAGTTCTTC. Protein sequence: CASQSSGSSYNEQFF. The V and J genes are TRBV27 and TRBJ2-1; 10 bases align to TRBD2. Germline assignment: CDR1 MNHEY and CDR2 SMNVEV (reference sequence). The CDR3 length is 15 residues. Trimming at V came to 8 bases and at J to 0 bases, leaving 4 bases not matched to a gene.

This clonotype showed up many times. The CDR3 region has the DNA TGTGCCAGCAGACCCCAGGGGCCCCTAAGCACAGATACGCAGTATTTT. It is translated as CASRPQGPLSTDTQYF. The chain links TRBV7-9 to TRBJ2-3, with a weak D call TRBD1 (6 bases). The V end was cut by 6 bases, the J end by 0 bases, with 16 bases between. CDR3 length: 16 amino acids. Germline lookup yields CDR1 SEHNR and CDR2 FQNEAQ (reference sequence).

CDR3 in DNA: TGTGCCAGCAGCCAAGACCGCGCGGGGGACAGGGGGGTTGTTTATGAAAAACTGTTTTTT. Amino acids: CASSQDRAGDRGVVYEKLFF. This sequence joins TRBV4-2 and TRBJ1-4, with 11 bases identical to TRBD1. This CDR3 has 20 amino acids. With V trimmed by 0 bases and J by 6 bases, 15 bases remained unmatched. Germline values: CDR1 LGHNA, CDR2 YNFKEQ.

This clonotype came up many times. J is TRBJ2-7 and V is TRBV2; D perhaps matches TRBD1 (6 bases). Germline CDR1 SNHLY, CDR2 FYNNEI. V lost 4 bases to trimming and J lost 5 bases, with 15 bases between them. The CDR3 is 14 amino acids. CDR3 amino acids: CASSVGQLRHEQYF. DNA for the CDR3: TGTGCCAGCAGTGTAGGACAGTTAAGACACGAGCAGTACTTC.

This clonotype has ten or more counts. The chain links TRBV13 to TRBJ2-5; D not resolved. V dropped 1 base and J dropped 5 bases, with 8 bases sitting between them. Germline values: CDR1 PRHDT, CDR2 FYEKMQ (reference sequence). The CDR3 covers 13 residues. The CDR3 sequence: CASSLDGGETQYF. In nucleotides, the CDR3 is TGTGCCAGCAGCTTAGACGGTGGGGAGACCCAGTACTTC.

Ten or more counts support this clonotype. CDR3 region: CASSPTGPLSSYEQYF. CDR3 bases: TGTGCCAGCAGCCCAACAGGCCCACTCAGCTCCTACGAGCAGTACTTC. The chain carries TRBV7-9 and TRBJ2-7; weak D call: TRBD1 (5 bases). The V gene's germline CDR1 is SEHNR and CDR2 FQNEAQ (reference sequence). The CDR3 extends over 16 amino acids. Trimming cost V 5 bases and J 0 bases, with 17 bases left between them. The full variable domain, its missing parts supplied by reference TRBV7-9 and TRBJ2-7, is DTGVSQNPRHKITKRGQNVTFRCDPISEHNRLYWYRQTLGQGPEFLTYFQNEAQLEKSRLLSDRFSAERPKGSFSTLEIQRTEQGDSAMYLCASSPTGPLSSYEQYFGPGTRLTVT.

This clonotype was counted only a few times. The chain combines TRBV27 with TRBJ2-1; 7 bases are shared with TRBD1. The V and J ends lost 0 bases and 6 bases, in that order; junction bases with no gene match: 8. The length of the CDR3 is 16 residues. CDR1 and CDR2 (germline): MNHEY, SMNVEV (reference sequence). The CDR3 DNA follows: TGTGCCAGCAGTTTATCGGGGTGGGCAGGGGGCAATGAGCAGTTCTTC. It translates to CASSLSGWAGGNEQFF.

This chain links TRBV19 with TRBJ2-6; tentative D call: TRBD2 (5 bases). The germline gives CDR1 LNHDA, CDR2 SQIVND (reference sequence). The length of the CDR3 is 15 residues. The V end lost 3 bases, the J end lost 2 bases, and 8 bases lay between the germline ends. The CDR3 is CASSIGEPGANVLTF. CDR3 DNA: TGTGCCAGTAGTATCGGGGAACCTGGGGCCAACGTCCTGACTTTC. The whole variable domain, remainder taken from reference TRBV19 and TRBJ2-6, is DGGITQSPKYLFRKEGQNVTLSCEQNLNHDAMYWYRQDPGQGLRLIYYSQIVNDFQKGDIAEGYSVSREKKESFPLTVTSAQKNPTAFYLCASSIGEPGANVLTFGAGSRLTVL.

In its sample, this clonotype was seen many times. This chain uses TRBV11-2 with TRBJ1-5; the match to TRBD1 covers 8 bases. Germline-derived CDR1 and CDR2 are SGHAT and FQNNGV. The CDR3 is 17 amino acids. With V trimmed by 0 bases and J by 6 bases, 10 bases remained unmatched. The CDR3: CASSLDLGQGKGQPQHF. In nucleotides, the CDR3 is TGTGCCAGCAGCTTAGACCTCGGACAGGGAAAGGGTCAGCCCCAGCATTTT.

The table lists this clonotype with many counts. V is TRBV19 and J is TRBJ1-1; D is perhaps TRBD1 (6 bases). CDR1 is LNHDA, CDR2 SQIVND, per germline (reference sequence). CDR3 length: 14 residues. V lost 4 bases and J lost 1, with 10 bases in between. This chain's CDR3 is CASSSRGSNTEAFF. For the CDR3, the DNA is TGTGCCAGTAGTAGCAGGGGATCGAACACTGAAGCTTTCTTT.

This clonotype has a count of ten or more. The V call is TRBV12-5, the J call TRBJ2-2; weak D call: TRBD2 (6 bases). Looked up from germline, CDR1 is LGHNT and CDR2 is FRNRAP. The CDR3 runs 16 residues. V was trimmed by 5 bases and J by 0 bases, leaving 13 bases between them. CDR3 protein: CASGPHPGANTGELFF. Here the CDR3 DNA reads TGTGCTAGTGGTCCCCATCCGGGGGCGAACACCGGGGAGCTGTTTTTT.

The table lists this clonotype with many counts. The chain carries TRBV28 and TRBJ2-2, with 9 nucleotides matching TRBD2. The CDR3 sequence is 18 residues long. Unmatched junction bases numbered 14, after V lost 6 bases and J lost 3 bases. Germline lookup yields CDR1 MDHEN and CDR2 SYDVKM. The CDR3 protein is CASSPASGGLGDTGELFF. The CDR3 coding sequence is TGTGCCAGCAGCCCTGCCAGCGGGGGGTTAGGGGACACCGGGGAGCTGTTTTTT.